This TCR beta chain originates from a study of post-analysis software for immune sequencing data. About this clonotype itself: What it recognizes is unknown.

The TCR beta cDNA libraries carried unique molecular identifiers. TCRdb reprocessed the PCR reads with MiXCR, giving one entry per CDR3 protein. In the table there are 350,000 to 450,000 distinct CDR3 sequences, less than 40% of which are singletons. Study results and limitations: Compared against controls, patients with multiple sclerosis displayed significantly lower normalized Chao1 diversity. Co-batched samples clustered tightly together by F measure.

Sequenced: blood. The source of this sequence is a girl aged 10-17 years with multiple sclerosis.

CDR3 in DNA: TGTGCCTGGGGCGGACACAACAATCAGCCCCAGCATTTT. It codes for CAWGGHNNQPQHF. This chain uses TRBV30 with TRBJ1-5; perhaps TRBD1 as D (5 bases). The germline CDR1 and CDR2 sequences are GTSNPN and SVGIG (reference sequence). V dropped 5 bases and J dropped 3 bases, with 11 bases sitting between them. The CDR3 contains 13 residues.